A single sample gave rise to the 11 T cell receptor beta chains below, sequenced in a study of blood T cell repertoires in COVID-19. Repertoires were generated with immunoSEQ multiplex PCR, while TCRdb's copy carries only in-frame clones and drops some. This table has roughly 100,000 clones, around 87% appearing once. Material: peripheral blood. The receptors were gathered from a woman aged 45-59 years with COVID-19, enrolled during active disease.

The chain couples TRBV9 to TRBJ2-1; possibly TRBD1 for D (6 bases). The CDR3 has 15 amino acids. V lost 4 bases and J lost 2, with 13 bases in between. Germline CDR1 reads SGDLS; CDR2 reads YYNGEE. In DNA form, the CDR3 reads TGTGCCAGCAGCAGTGGGGGCCACCCCTACAATGAGCAGTTCTTC. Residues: CASSSGGHPYNEQFF.

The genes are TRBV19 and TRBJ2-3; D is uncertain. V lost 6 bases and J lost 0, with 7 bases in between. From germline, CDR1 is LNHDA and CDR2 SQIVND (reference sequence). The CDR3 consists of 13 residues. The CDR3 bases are TGTGCCAGTAGGACTCTTAGCACAGATACGCAGTATTTT. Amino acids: CASRTLSTDTQYF. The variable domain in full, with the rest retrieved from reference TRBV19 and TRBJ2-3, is DGGITQSPKYLFRKEGQNVTLSCEQNLNHDAMYWYRQDPGQGLRLIYYSQIVNDFQKGDIAEGYSVSREKKESFPLTVTSAQKNPTAFYLCASRTLSTDTQYFGPGTRLTVL.

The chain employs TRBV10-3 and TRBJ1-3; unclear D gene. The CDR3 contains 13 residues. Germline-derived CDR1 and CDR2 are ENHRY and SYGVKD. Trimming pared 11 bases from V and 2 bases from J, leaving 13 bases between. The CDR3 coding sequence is TGTGCCTACAGCGGGTCGGCTGGAAACACCATATATTTT. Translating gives CAYSGSAGNTIYF.

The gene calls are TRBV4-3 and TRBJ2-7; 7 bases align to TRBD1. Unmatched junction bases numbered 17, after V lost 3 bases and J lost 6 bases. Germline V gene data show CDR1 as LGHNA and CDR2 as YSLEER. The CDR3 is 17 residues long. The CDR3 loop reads CASSHLEAGTAPLEQYF. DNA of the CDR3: TGCGCCAGCAGCCATCTCGAAGCCGGGACAGCACCCCTCGAGCAGTACTTC.

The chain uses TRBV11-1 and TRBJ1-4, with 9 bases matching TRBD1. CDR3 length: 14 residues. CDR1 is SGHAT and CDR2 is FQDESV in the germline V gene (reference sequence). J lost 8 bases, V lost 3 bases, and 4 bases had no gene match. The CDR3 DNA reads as TGTGCCAGCAGCTTCGGGACAGGGTTAGAAAAACTGTTTTTT. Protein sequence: CASSFGTGLEKLFF.

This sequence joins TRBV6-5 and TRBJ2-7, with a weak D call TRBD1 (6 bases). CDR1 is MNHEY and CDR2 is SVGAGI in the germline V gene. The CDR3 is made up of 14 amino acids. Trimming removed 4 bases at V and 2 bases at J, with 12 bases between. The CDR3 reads CASSFRDKTYEQYF. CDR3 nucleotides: TGTGCCAGCAGTTTCCGGGACAAAACCTACGAGCAGTACTTC.

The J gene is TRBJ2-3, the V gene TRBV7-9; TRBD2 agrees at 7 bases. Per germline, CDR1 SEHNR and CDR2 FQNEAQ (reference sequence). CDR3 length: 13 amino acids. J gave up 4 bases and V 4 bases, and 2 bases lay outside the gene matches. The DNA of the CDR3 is TGTGCCAGCAGCTCGGCGGGAGCAGATACGCAGTATTTT. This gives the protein CASSSAGADTQYF.

The CDR3 sequence is CASRRDSDQGEKLFF. CDR3 bases: TGTGCCAGCAGACGAGACAGCGATCAAGGGGAAAAACTGTTTTTT. The chain employs TRBV2 and TRBJ1-4; tentatively, D is TRBD1 (5 bases). The V and J ends lost 6 bases and 8 bases respectively, with 19 bases between them. CDR1 and CDR2 from the germline V gene are SNHLY and FYNNEI. This CDR3 spans 15 amino acids.

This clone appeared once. CDR3 loop: CASSPSAGGGNTEAFF. As DNA, the CDR3 is TGTGCCAGCAGTCCATCCGCGGGTGGAGGGAACACTGAAGCTTTCTTT. The J gene is TRBJ1-1, the V gene TRBV28; no definite D call. Germline values: CDR1 MDHEN, CDR2 SYDVKM. The CDR3 has 16 residues. The V gene lost 5 bases and the J gene lost 1 base, with 17 bases spanning the gap.

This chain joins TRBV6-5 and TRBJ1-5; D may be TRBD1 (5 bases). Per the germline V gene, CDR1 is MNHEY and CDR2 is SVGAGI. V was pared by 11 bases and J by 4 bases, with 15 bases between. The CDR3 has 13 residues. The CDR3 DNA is TGTGCCGCGGCGGGACTGACTAATCAGCCCCAGCATTTT. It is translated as CAAAGLTNQPQHF.

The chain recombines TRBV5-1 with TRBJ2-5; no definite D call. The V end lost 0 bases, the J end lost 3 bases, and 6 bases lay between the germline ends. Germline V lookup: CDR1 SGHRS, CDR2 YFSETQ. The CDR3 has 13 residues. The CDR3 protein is CASSLAPEETQYF. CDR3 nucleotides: TGCGCCAGCAGCTTGGCCCCCGAAGAGACCCAGTACTTC.